Listed below are T cell receptor beta chains from one sample, sequenced in a study of T cells in Graves' hyperthyroidism and ophthalmopathy. TCRdb recomputed calls from the multiplex PCR reads with MiXCR, one row per CDR3 protein. The repertoire has about half a million distinct CDR3 sequences, 15% to 20% of them found once; the top ten carry 25% to 30%. The sample taken for sequencing was blood. The receptors originated from a woman younger than 45 with Graves' ophthalmopathy. Each CDR3 is given with its conserved first and last residue. The D gene is left open where the match is weak. Clone size is not always given. Where it is, it says once, few, many or a class for expanded clones.

J | length | V | size | D | DNA | CDR3
TRBJ1-1 | 12 | TRBV4-2 | many | - | TGTGCCAGCAGCCAAGAGCGCACTGAAGCTTTCTTT | CASSQERTEAFF
TRBJ2-1 | 13 | TRBV20-1 | many | - | TGCAGTGCGGGGGGAGCATCCTACAATGAGCAGTTCTTC | CSAGGASYNEQFF
TRBJ1-1 | 14 | TRBV7-2 | many | - | TGTGCCAGCAGGGGGGGCGCAGGGAACACTGAAGCTTTCTTT | CASRGGAGNTEAFF
TRBJ1-3 | 12 | TRBV3-1 | many | - | TGTGCCAGCAGCCAGGGAACGAACACCATATATTTT | CASSQGTNTIYF
TRBJ2-7 | 13 | TRBV10-3 | many | - | TGTGCCATCAGTCAGGACGGATCCTACGAGCAGTACTTC | CAISQDGSYEQYF
TRBJ2-1 | 15 | TRBV12-3/TRBV12-4 | few | - | TGTGCCAGCACCCGGACAGCCTCTGGGGTGAATGAGCAGTTCTTC | CASTRTASGVNEQFF
TRBJ2-3 | 14 | TRBV12-3/TRBV12-4 | few | - | TGTGCCAGCAGTCCTTCGGAGGGAGAAGATACGCAGTATTTT | CASSPSEGEDTQYF
TRBJ2-7 | 15 | TRBV7-9 | many | TRBD1 | TGTGCCAGCAGCCTCGTGGGACAGGGGGCTTACGAGCAGTACTTC | CASSLVGQGAYEQYF
TRBJ1-6 | 17 | TRBV6-5 | - | TRBD1 | TGTGCCAGCAGTTACAAACAGGGGAGCTCCTATAATTCACCCCTCCACTTT | CASSYKQGSSYNSPLHF
TRBJ2-1 | 14 | TRBV7-3 | - | - | TGTGCCAGCAGCTTCTACCCCCGGGAGACTGAGCAGTTCTTC | CASSFYPRETEQFF
TRBJ2-3 | 12 | TRBV2 | many | - | TGTGCCGGTGCGCCAAGCACAGATACGCAGTATTTT | CAGAPSTDTQYF
TRBJ1-1 | 15 | TRBV27 | few | - | TGTGCCTGCCGCCCCGGGGGGCCGTTCAACACTGAAGCTTTCTTT | CACRPGGPFNTEAFF
TRBJ1-1 | 14 | TRBV7-9 | - | - | TGTGCCAGCAGCCGCGGGGGGGGGGACGATGAAGCTTTCTTT | CASSRGGGDDEAFF
TRBJ1-4 | 14 | TRBV12-3/TRBV12-4 | few | - | TGTGCCAGCAGTTTTGGCTCTGGAGGGGAAAAACTGTTTTTT | CASSFGSGGEKLFF
TRBJ1-5 | 17 | TRBV4-1 | - | - | TGCGCCAGCAGCCAAGCTAACCTAGGAGGGGCCCGCCAGCCCCAGCATTTT | CASSQANLGGARQPQHF
TRBJ2-7 | 14 | TRBV5-1 | many | TRBD1 | TGCGCCAGCAGCTCGGGGGACAGGGTATCCGAGCAGTACTTC | CASSSGDRVSEQYF
TRBJ1-5 | 13 | TRBV19 | - | - | TGTGCCAGTAACCCGGGGCGTAATCAGCCCCAGCATTTT | CASNPGRNQPQHF
TRBJ2-5 | 15 | TRBV20-1 | many | - | TGCAGTGCTACCCGTTATGGCGGGACAGAAGAGACCCAGTACTTC | CSATRYGGTEETQYF
TRBJ2-3 | 16 | TRBV28 | few | - | TGTGCCAGCAGTCCTACTAAGTCTCAATTCACAGATACGCAGTATTTT | CASSPTKSQFTDTQYF
TRBJ2-1 | 16 | TRBV5-6 | few | - | TGTGCCAGCGGCCTCCGGGCGGGCGTCACTTTGCATGAGCAGTTCTTC | CASGLRAGVTLHEQFF
TRBJ2-5 | 15 | TRBV6-2/TRBV6-3 | many | TRBD2 | TGTGCCAGCCAGCCCCAGCGGGAGAGGAGGGAGACCCAGTACTTC | CASQPQRERRETQYF
TRBJ2-7 | 16 | TRBV6-2/TRBV6-3 | few | TRBD2 | TGTGCCAGCAGCCGAGGAGCGGGAGGACCCACCTACGAGCAGTACTTC | CASSRGAGGPTYEQYF
TRBJ2-2 | 15 | TRBV6-1 | many | - | TGTGCCAGCCACGGCCTGGGCCGTAACACCGGGGAGCTGTTTTTT | CASHGLGRNTGELFF
TRBJ2-7 | 14 | TRBV28 | many | - | TGTGCCAGCAGTTTAGTTCCAGGAGCTCACGAGCAGTACTTC | CASSLVPGAHEQYF
TRBJ2-6 | 18 | TRBV20-1 | few | - | TGCAGTGCTAGGAGTAGGGATGCCCTAGCCTCTGGGGCCAACGTCCTGACTTTC | CSARSRDALASGANVLTF
TRBJ1-6 | 16 | TRBV11-2 | many | - | TGTGCCAGCAGCTTAGAACCGGGATCGTATAATTCACCCCTCCACTTT | CASSLEPGSYNSPLHF
TRBJ1-4 | 16 | TRBV7-2 | many | - | TGTGCCAGCAGCTTAGTAGGCGGGGGCTCGGATGAAAAACTGTTTTTT | CASSLVGGGSDEKLFF
TRBJ1-2 | 13 | TRBV24-1 | many | TRBD1 | TGTGCCACCAGTGACTACGGACAGGACGGCTACACCTTC | CATSDYGQDGYTF
TRBJ2-7 | 15 | TRBV20-1 | - | - | TGCAGTGCTAGACCCCCGAGGGCCGCCACCTACGAGCAGTACTTC | CSARPPRAATYEQYF
TRBJ1-5 | 12 | TRBV12-5 | many | - | TGTGCTAGTGTATGGAGAAATCAGCCCCAGCATTTT | CASVWRNQPQHF
TRBJ1-5 | 14 | TRBV20-1 | many | TRBD1 | TGCAGTGTTAGGGAAGGGGGCGGCAATCAGCCCCAGCATTTT | CSVREGGGNQPQHF
TRBJ2-3 | 14 | TRBV4-3 | many | - | TGCGCCAGCAGCCAAGTTGGTAGATCCGATACGCAGTATTTT | CASSQVGRSDTQYF
TRBJ2-7 | 16 | TRBV6-1 | - | - | TGTGCCAGCAGAACTTCGATTGAGCAGGAGATCTACGAGCAGTACTTC | CASRTSIEQEIYEQYF
TRBJ1-5 | 14 | TRBV27 | - | - | TGTGCCAGCAGTTTACGGGGGGTGAGTCAGCCCCAGCATTTT | CASSLRGVSQPQHF
TRBJ1-2 | 17 | TRBV27 | many | - | TGTGCCAGCAGTCCGGGAGGAGGATGGGGGGTGAACTATGGCTACACCTTC | CASSPGGGWGVNYGYTF
TRBJ1-1 | 12 | TRBV2 | many | - | TGTGCCAGCACTCCGGCAGGAACTGAAGCTTTCTTT | CASTPAGTEAFF
TRBJ2-7 | 15 | TRBV12-3/TRBV12-4 | many | - | TGTGCCAGCAGTCTTCCACAAGGTCGGAGGGCCGAGCAGTACTTC | CASSLPQGRRAEQYF
TRBJ2-7 | 15 | TRBV9 | - | TRBD1 | TGTGCCAGCAGCATTAGCCGGGACAGGGATTACGAGCAGTACTTC | CASSISRDRDYEQYF
TRBJ2-3 | 15 | TRBV20-1 | many | - | TGCAGTGCTATGAGGCCCGGGCCCCTCACAGATACGCAGTATTTT | CSAMRPGPLTDTQYF
TRBJ2-1 | 13 | TRBV3-1 | many | TRBD2 | TGTGCCAGCAGCCGCGGGACTAGCAATGAGCAGTTCTTC | CASSRGTSNEQFF
TRBJ2-7 | 14 | TRBV7-2 | many | - | TGTGCCAGCAGCTTATATCCGGGAGCCGGCGAGCAGTACTTC | CASSLYPGAGEQYF
TRBJ2-7 | 14 | TRBV20-1 | many | TRBD1 | TGCAGTGCTAGAGGCCTGCAGGGGGCGGGAGAGCAGTACTTC | CSARGLQGAGEQYF
TRBJ2-2 | 14 | TRBV29-1 | - | TRBD2 | TGCAGCGTGGGACTAGCGGGAGGTGGCGGGGAGCTGTTTTTT | CSVGLAGGGGELFF
TRBJ2-1 | 12 | TRBV30 | many | - | TGTGCCTGGAGCGTCAACAGGGGAGGGCAGTTCTTC | CAWSVNRGGQFF
TRBJ2-7 | 15 | TRBV11-3 | many | TRBD2 | TGTGCCAGCAGCGCAGTCGAAGCGGGGTTCTACGAGCAGTACTTC | CASSAVEAGFYEQYF
TRBJ2-2 | 14 | TRBV29-1 | - | TRBD2 | TGCAGCGTAAAAGCGGGAGGGTTTACCGGGGAGCTGTTTTTT | CSVKAGGFTGELFF
TRBJ1-1 | 14 | TRBV28 | many | - | TGTGCCAGCAGTTTATTGGAGGTAAACACTGAAGCTTTCTTT | CASSLLEVNTEAFF
TRBJ2-5 | 14 | TRBV6-1 | - | - | TGTGCCAGCAGTGAAGGAGTCAACCAAGAGACCCAGTACTTC | CASSEGVNQETQYF
TRBJ2-7 | 17 | TRBV28 | - | TRBD2 | TGTGCCAGCAGTTTCGAACTAGCGGGAGAGGGCTCCCACGAGCAGTACTTC | CASSFELAGEGSHEQYF
TRBJ1-2 | 12 | TRBV6-1 | few | - | TGTGCCAGCAGATTGGGAGTAGGAGGCTACACCTTC | CASRLGVGGYTF
TRBJ2-1 | 15 | TRBV4-1 | many | TRBD1 | TGCGCCAGCAGCCAAGTGGGACAGGGCCCCAATGAGCAGTTCTTC | CASSQVGQGPNEQFF
TRBJ2-3 | 17 | TRBV29-1 | - | TRBD2 | TGCAGCGCCGATAACCCCGGGACTAGCGGGGACGCAGATACGCAGTATTTT | CSADNPGTSGDADTQYF
TRBJ2-1 | 18 | TRBV20-1 | - | TRBD2 | TGCAGTGCTAGAGACGGAACTAGCGGGAGAACGTCCTACAATGAGCAGTTCTTC | CSARDGTSGRTSYNEQFF
TRBJ2-7 | 13 | TRBV24-1 | few | - | TGTGCCACCAGTGATCAGGTGGGGGATAGGCAGTACTTC | CATSDQVGDRQYF
TRBJ1-2 | 14 | TRBV20-1 | many | - | TGCAGTGCTAGAGATCGGGGGGGGCGCAGAGGCTACACCTTC | CSARDRGGRRGYTF
TRBJ1-5 | 17 | TRBV3-1 | many | TRBD1 | TGTGCCAGCAGCCGAGATCCCCCTGGGACAGGGGTTCAGCCCCAGCATTTT | CASSRDPPGTGVQPQHF
TRBJ1-5 | 16 | TRBV4-1 | - | - | TGCGCCAGCAGCGTACAGGTTTCCTATAGCAATCAGCCCCAGCATTTT | CASSVQVSYSNQPQHF
TRBJ2-7 | 16 | TRBV5-6 | - | TRBD1 | TGTGCCAGCAGCTTGGAGTGGACAGGGGGCGCCTACGAGCAGTACTTC | CASSLEWTGGAYEQYF
TRBJ2-1 | 17 | TRBV9 | few | - | TGTGCCAGCAGCAGACCCCTAGCGCCCCACTCCTACAATGAGCAGTTCTTC | CASSRPLAPHSYNEQFF